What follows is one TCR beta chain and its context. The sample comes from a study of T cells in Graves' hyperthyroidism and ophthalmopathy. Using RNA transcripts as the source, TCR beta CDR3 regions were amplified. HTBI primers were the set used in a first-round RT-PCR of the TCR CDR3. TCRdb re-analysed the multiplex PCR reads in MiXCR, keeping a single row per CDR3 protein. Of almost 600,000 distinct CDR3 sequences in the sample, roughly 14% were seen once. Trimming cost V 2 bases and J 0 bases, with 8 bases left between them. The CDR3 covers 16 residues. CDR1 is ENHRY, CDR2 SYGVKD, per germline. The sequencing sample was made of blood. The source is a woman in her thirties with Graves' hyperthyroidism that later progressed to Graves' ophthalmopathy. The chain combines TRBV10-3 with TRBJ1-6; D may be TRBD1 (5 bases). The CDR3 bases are TGTGCCATCAGTGAGCAGGGTAGCTCCTATAATTCACCCCTCCACTTT. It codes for CAISEQGSSYNSPLHF.